This T cell receptor beta chain was found in a study of immune evolution from preneoplasia to lung adenocarcinoma (dated by TCRdb to about 2021). About the investigation overall: No AAH lesions showed HLA loss of heterozygosity, compared with about 6.3% of AIS, approximately 15% of MIA and approximately 30% of ADC lesions. Resected precursor lesions (AAH, AIS, MIA) and invasive adenocarcinomas were compared against paired morphologically normal lung tissue. According to the study, roughly 110 samples were used for TCR sequencing. The TCR sequencing data were obtained from about 51 patients. Sample size was determined by specimen availability and not by a prior power calculation. Class I HLA alleles were inferred from exome data with POLYSOLVER, and allele-specific HLA loss was detected with LOHHLA. The overall cohort was made up of about 53 patients with pulmonary nodules who had surgical resection. The immune data were integrated with whole exome sequencing and methylation data from the same cohort of nodules. Immune contexture across lung adenocarcinoma precursors and invasive adenocarcinoma was profiled using immune gene expression, TCR sequencing and multiplex immunofluorescence. Overall study outcomes, separate from this receptor: The findings reflected association rather than direct causation, and larger cohorts with long-term follow-up and longitudinal biopsies were considered necessary. Normal lung showed the highest clonality, whereas later-stage lesions appeared to have higher T cell density and diversity but lower clonality. Because all patients were from Japan and China, applicability to Western populations was uncertain. Normal lung had the highest top T cell clone frequencies, and these frequencies appeared to fall progressively from AAH through AIS, MIA and invasive adenocarcinoma. KRAS-mutant nodules showed the highest T cell clonality compared with EGFR-mutant or double wild-type lesions.

Trimming removed 1 base from V and 1 base from J, leaving 9 bases between the germline ends. Its CDR3 holds 15 amino acids, cysteine through phenylalanine. Kept here is only the CDR3 DNA, which spans 45 bases and is read in frame from base 1. Via the germline V gene, CDR1 is MGHRA and CDR2 YSYEKL. As to this clone: Its antigen is unknown. No base-level quality is on record; no much larger clone is a single base apart.

Patients underwent resection in Japan or China between the mid-2010s and the late 2010s. Two lung cancer pathologists independently confirmed the histologic diagnosis of each case on H&E slides. Premalignant or tumor cells were enriched for nucleic acid extraction by macro-dissection performed after pathologic assessment. FFPE tissue was used for DNA isolation with the AllPrep DNA/RNA FFPE Kit. The immunoSEQ hsTCRbeta Kit was used to sequence TCR beta CDR3 regions from DNA. From the authors' description of their analysis: The ImmunoSEQ Analyzer was used to analyse the TCR sequencing data. T cell clonality was defined as 1 minus Pielou's evenness computed on productive rearrangements. The inverse Simpson index, applied to productive templates, was used to measure T cell diversity. T cell density was expressed as TCR beta template counts normalized to usable DNA, with usable DNA estimated by amplifying and sequencing housekeeping genes. TCR metrics were compared across histologic stages using two-sided Kruskal-Wallis tests. This is the immuneACCESS table as TCRdb keeps it, with only in-frame sequences that have V and J called. A part of the clones is gone; compared with another copy, unresolved V genes explain less than half, and the rest is unexplained. V, J and clone size were drawn from that table, and D and trimming were deduced from the DNA. The sample data list fewer than 8,000 clones, and 70% to 80% of these were observed just once. The top ten constitute 2.5% to 3% of the sample.

Here the chain combines TRBV4-1 and TRBJ2-3, with a weak D call of TRBD2 (6 bases match). The sequenced sample consisted of FFPE invasive lung adenocarcinoma tissue. The cell subset or site label, as the study defines it: frankly invasive lung adenocarcinoma (ADC). The receptor was derived from a person in their 40s with lung adenocarcinoma. The encoded CDR3 is CASSQVIAGTDTQYF. DNA sequence: TGCGCCAGCAGCCAAGTCATAGCGGGCACAGATACGCAGTATTTT.